A single T cell receptor beta chain is shown here with its context. This clonotype was counted a few times. It lacks a known antigen. There are no base qualities to consult, and no much larger clone falls within one base. The data derive from a study of T cell repertoires in cytomegalovirus infection (dated 2019 in TCRdb). Study-level background: Because public TCR beta signatures pointed to carriage of CMV infection together with the matching HLA type, the HLA type of each donor mattered for the analysis.

Relative to germline, V is 7 bases shorter and J is 4 bases shorter, with 13 bases between their ends. CDR1 and CDR2 were assigned from the germline V gene as ENHRY and SYGVKD. The cysteine opens and the phenylalanine closes a CDR3 of 14 amino acids. CDR3 DNA is the only sequence kept; it has 42 bases, read in frame from the first base. Data came from an Illumina HiSeq 1500. In-frame beta chains were kept once TCRdb had trimmed the public reads at Q25 with fastp and called clones with MiXCR. Duplicate CDR3 protein sequences are folded into a single record with the most common DNA and genes. This sample gives some 280,000 distinct CDR3 sequences in total; about 13% of them show up just once. Jointly, the top ten make up 8.8% of the sample. Overall study results and their limits: The ex vivo response was dominated by HLA-C-restricted CMV-specific TCR beta clonotypes, which also provided the single most frequent clonotype in two of eight donors. Cumulative frequency of public TCR beta family members discriminated carriers of CMV infection plus the relevant HLA type in this cohort and an independent approximately 360-donor cohort.

The chain couples TRBV10-3 to TRBJ2-2; the D gene is perhaps TRBD1, from 6 matching bases. The sequence was obtained from a human donor in good health (CMV status not recorded). Some clones in this sample may be carry-over from other donors' samples. The sequenced material came from PBMCs. The nucleotides are TGTGCCATCACACAGGGATTGGGCACCGGGGAGCTGTTTTTT. This encodes CAITQGLGTGELFF.